This TCR beta chain was captured in a study of T cells in narcolepsy. Study summary: Enrolled donors included narcolepsy type 1 or type 2 patients and healthy controls. Study-wide points: Autoreactive HCRT-specific and TRIB2-specific clonotypes were marked in same-patient CSF-versus-blood CD4+ comparisons. Reportedly, autoreactive clonotypes were serially detected in patients' blood but not controls'. Some memory CD4+ repertoires had no autoreactive clone sequences.

A note on this clone: Antigen unknown.

Profiling relied on immunoSEQ multiplex PCR, and the TCRdb table lists in-frame clones only, not all of them. The table includes 21,000 or so clones, about 92% detected once. Material: CD45RA- memory CD4+ T cells from PBMCs. The clonotype originates from a human donor with narcolepsy.

CDR3 amino acids: CSASFTHEQYF. The CDR3 DNA is TGCAGTGCTAGTTTCACCCACGAGCAGTACTTC. The chain employs TRBV20-1 and TRBJ2-7; D call uncertain. The CDR3 is 11 residues long. Germline V lookup: CDR1 DFQATT, CDR2 SNEGSKA (reference sequence). Trimming shortened V by 3 bases and J by 5 bases, and 8 bases separated the two germline ends.